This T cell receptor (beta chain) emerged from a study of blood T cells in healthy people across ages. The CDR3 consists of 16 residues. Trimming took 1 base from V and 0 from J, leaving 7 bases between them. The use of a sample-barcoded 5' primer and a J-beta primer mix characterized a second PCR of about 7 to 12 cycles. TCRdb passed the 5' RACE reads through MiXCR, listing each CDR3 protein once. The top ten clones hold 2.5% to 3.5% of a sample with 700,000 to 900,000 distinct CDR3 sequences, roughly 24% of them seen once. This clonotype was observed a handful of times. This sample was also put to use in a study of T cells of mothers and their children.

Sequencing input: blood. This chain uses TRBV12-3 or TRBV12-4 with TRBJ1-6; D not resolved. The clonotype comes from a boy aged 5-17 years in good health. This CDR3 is CASSLGLSSYNSPLHF. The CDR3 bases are TGTGCCAGCAGTTTAGGTCTGAGCTCCTATAATTCACCCCTCCACTTT.